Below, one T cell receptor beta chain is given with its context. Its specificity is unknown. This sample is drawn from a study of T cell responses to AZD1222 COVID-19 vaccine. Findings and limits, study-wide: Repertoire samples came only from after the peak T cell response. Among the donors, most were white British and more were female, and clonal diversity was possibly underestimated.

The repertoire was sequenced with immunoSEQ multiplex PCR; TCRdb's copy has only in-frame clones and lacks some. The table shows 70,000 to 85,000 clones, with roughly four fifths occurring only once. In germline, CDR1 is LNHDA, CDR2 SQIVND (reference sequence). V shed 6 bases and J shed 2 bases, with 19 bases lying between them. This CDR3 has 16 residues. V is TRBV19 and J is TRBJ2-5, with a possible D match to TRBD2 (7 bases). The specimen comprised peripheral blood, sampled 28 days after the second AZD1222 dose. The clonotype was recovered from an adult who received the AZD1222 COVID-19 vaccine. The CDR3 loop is CASRREGRGDQETQYF. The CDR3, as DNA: TGTGCCAGTAGGAGGGAGGGCAGGGGAGATCAAGAGACCCAGTACTTC.